Listed below are T cell receptor beta chains from one sample, sequenced in a study of graft-versus-host responses after intestinal transplantation. Libraries were prepared by immunoSEQ multiplex PCR; TCRdb keeps only in-frame clonotypes and omits some of them. The sample has over 9,000 clones, roughly 79% seen once. This material consisted of ileum tissue, taken roughly 470 days after intestinal transplantation. The source is a human patient who received an intestinal transplant, so some T cells may come from the graft donor. Each CDR3 is given with its conserved first and last residue. D genes are given only for firm matches. Only some rows state a clone size, as once, few, many or a class for expanded clones.

d_call	clone_size	v_call	j_call	cdr3_nt	cdr3_aa
NA	few	TRBV9	TRBJ2-3	TGTGCCAGCAGCGTAGCGGGGCTCCTTAGCACAGATACGCAGTATTTT	CASSVAGLLSTDTQYF
NA	NA	TRBV5-1	TRBJ2-7	TGCGCCAGCCGCCTTAACGGGGGAATCTACGAGCAGTACTTC	CASRLNGGIYEQYF
NA	NA	TRBV6-1	TRBJ2-7	TGTGCCAGCAGTGAATATCGGTCCGGGGATCGGCACGAGCAGTACTTC	CASSEYRSGDRHEQYF
TRBD1	NA	TRBV7-6	TRBJ2-1	TGTGCCAGCAGCCCCTGGACAGGGGATGAGCAGTTCTTC	CASSPWTGDEQFF
TRBD1	NA	TRBV11-2	TRBJ2-2	TGTGCCAGCAGTTACGCGACCGGGACAGCATACACCGGGGAGCTGTTTTTT	CASSYATGTAYTGELFF
NA	NA	TRBV6-6	TRBJ1-1	TGTGCCAGCAGTTTCCGGGACAACACTGAAGCTTTCTTT	CASSFRDNTEAFF
NA	NA	TRBV27	TRBJ2-2	TGTGCCAGCAGCTCAACAGGGTACACCGGGGAGCTGTTTTTT	CASSSTGYTGELFF
NA	once	TRBV4-2	TRBJ2-3	TGTGCCAGCGGCCGGGTTGCAGATACGCAGTATTTT	CASGRVADTQYF
NA	NA	TRBV14	TRBJ1-1	TGTGCCAGCAGCTTAACCGGGAGCGGCACTGAAGCTTTCTTT	CASSLTGSGTEAFF
NA	NA	TRBV5-1	TRBJ2-5	TGCGCCAGCAGCTTCATTGGGGGCCAAGAGACCCAGTACTTC	CASSFIGGQETQYF
TRBD2	NA	TRBV19	TRBJ2-3	TGTGCCAGTAGTAAAGGACTAGCGGGGGGCACAGATACGCAGTATTTT	CASSKGLAGGTDTQYF
NA	few	TRBV6-6	TRBJ1-1	TGTGCCAGCAGTTTCGGGAACACTGAAGCTTTCTTT	CASSFGNTEAFF
NA	few	TRBV5-1	TRBJ2-2	TGCGCCAGCAGCTTTGGGGGGCGTAACACCGGGGAGCTGTTTTTT	CASSFGGRNTGELFF
TRBD1	NA	TRBV9	TRBJ1-4	TGTGCCAGCAGCGACAGGGGTGAAAAACTGTTTTTT	CASSDRGEKLFF
TRBD2	NA	TRBV25-1	TRBJ2-3	TGTGCCAGCAGTGATTTTGGCGGGGGGGCAGATACGCAGTATTTT	CASSDFGGGADTQYF
TRBD1	NA	TRBV5-8	TRBJ2-7	TGTGCCAGCAGCTTTTTAGGGGGCAGGAACGAGCAGTACTTC	CASSFLGGRNEQYF
TRBD2	NA	TRBV6-4	TRBJ2-2	TGTGCCAGCAGTCCAGAAGGGCGGGGGATTACCGGGGAGCTGTTTTTT	CASSPEGRGITGELFF
NA	NA	TRBV5-1	TRBJ2-3	TGCGCCAGCAGCTTGGGACAGAGCACAGATACGCAGTATTTT	CASSLGQSTDTQYF
NA	NA	TRBV6-5	TRBJ1-5	TGTGCCATCTCAGACGGGCAGGGCTCCCAGCCCCAGCATTTT	CAISDGQGSQPQHF
NA	once	TRBV6-4	TRBJ2-2	TGTGCCAGCAGTGAGGGGAACACCGGGGAGCTGTTTTTT	CASSEGNTGELFF